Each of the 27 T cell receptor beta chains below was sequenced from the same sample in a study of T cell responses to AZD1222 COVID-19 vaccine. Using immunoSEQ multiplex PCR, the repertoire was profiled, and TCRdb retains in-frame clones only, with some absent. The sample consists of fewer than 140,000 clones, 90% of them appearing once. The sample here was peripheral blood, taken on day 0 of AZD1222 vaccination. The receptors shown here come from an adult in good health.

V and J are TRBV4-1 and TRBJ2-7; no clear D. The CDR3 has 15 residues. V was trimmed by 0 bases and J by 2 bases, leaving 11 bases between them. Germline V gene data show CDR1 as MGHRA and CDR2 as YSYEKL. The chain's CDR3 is CASSQESAIPYEQYF. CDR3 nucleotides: TGCGCCAGCAGCCAAGAATCGGCGATTCCCTACGAGCAGTACTTC.

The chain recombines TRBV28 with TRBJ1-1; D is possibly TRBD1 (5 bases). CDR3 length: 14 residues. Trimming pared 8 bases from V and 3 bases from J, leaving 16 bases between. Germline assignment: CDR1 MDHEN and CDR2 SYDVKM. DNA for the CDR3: TGTGCCAGCCCTCCTTACGGGGGAGACACTGAAGCTTTCTTT. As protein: CASPPYGGDTEAFF.

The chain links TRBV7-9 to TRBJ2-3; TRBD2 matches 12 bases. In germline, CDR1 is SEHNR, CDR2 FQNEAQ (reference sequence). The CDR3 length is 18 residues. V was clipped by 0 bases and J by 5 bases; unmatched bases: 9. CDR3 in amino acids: CASSLAATASGRVDTQYF. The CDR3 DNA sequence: TGTGCCAGCAGCTTAGCCGCCACCGCTAGCGGGAGGGTAGATACGCAGTATTTT.

CDR3 sequence reads: CASSSTYGYTF. The CDR3 nucleotides read TGTGCCAGCAGTTCGACCTATGGCTACACCTTC. The gene calls are TRBV6-5 and TRBJ1-2; D is uncertain. This CDR3 has 11 residues. Germline lookup yields CDR1 MNHEY and CDR2 SVGAGI. With 4 bases removed from V and 4 bases from J, the gap between germline ends came to 4 bases.

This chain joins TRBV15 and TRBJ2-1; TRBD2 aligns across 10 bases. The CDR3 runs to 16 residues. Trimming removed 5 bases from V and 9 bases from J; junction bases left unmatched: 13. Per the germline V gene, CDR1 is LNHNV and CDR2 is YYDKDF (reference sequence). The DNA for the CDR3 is TGTGCCACCAGCCACGATTTACTAGCGGGATTTCGTGAGCAGTTCTTC. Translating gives CATSHDLLAGFREQFF.

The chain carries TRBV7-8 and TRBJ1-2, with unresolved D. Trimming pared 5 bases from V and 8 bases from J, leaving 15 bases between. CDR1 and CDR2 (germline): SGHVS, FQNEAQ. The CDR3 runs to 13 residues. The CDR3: CASSRDAIRGYTF. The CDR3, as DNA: TGTGCCAGCAGCCGAGACGCCATTCGGGGCTACACCTTC.

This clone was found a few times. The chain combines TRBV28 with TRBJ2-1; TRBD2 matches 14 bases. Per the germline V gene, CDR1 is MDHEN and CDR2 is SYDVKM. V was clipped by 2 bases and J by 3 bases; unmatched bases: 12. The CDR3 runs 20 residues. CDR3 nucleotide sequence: TGTGCCAGCAGTTTAAGGGATGCCGGGACTAGCGGGAGAATCTACAATGAGCAGTTCTTC. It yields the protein CASSLRDAGTSGRIYNEQFF. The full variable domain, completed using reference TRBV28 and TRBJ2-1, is DVKVTQSSRYLVKRTGEKVFLECVQDMDHENMFWYRQDPGLGLRLIYFSYDVKMKEKGDIPEGYSVSREKKERFSLILESASTNQTSMYLCASSLRDAGTSGRIYNEQFFGPGTRLTVL.

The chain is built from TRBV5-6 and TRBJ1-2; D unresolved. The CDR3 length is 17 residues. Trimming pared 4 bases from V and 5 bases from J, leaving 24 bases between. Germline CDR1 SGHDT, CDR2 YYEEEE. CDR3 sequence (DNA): TGTGCCAGCAGCCCGATGGGGAAGTCGGGGTGGGGATATGGCTACACCTTC. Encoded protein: CASSPMGKSGWGYGYTF.

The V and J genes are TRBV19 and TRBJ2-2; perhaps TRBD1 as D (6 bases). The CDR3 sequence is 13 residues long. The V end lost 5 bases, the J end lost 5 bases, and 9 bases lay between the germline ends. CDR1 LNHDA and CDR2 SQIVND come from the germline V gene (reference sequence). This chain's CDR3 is CASSVTGTGELFF. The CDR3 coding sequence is TGTGCCAGTAGTGTTACAGGGACCGGGGAGCTGTTTTTT.

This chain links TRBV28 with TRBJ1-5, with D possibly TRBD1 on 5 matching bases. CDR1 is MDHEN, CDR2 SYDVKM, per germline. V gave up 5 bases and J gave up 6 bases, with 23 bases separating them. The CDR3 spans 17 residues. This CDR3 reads CASSTPDQRRGGQPQHF. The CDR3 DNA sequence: TGTGCCAGCAGTACCCCGGACCAACGAAGGGGCGGTCAGCCCCAGCATTTT.

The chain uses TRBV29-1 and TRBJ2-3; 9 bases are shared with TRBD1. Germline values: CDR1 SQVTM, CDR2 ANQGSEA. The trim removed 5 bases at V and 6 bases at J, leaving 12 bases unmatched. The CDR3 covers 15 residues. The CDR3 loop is CSVKRTGVETDTQYF. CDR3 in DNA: TGCAGCGTTAAACGGACAGGGGTCGAAACGGATACGCAGTATTTT.

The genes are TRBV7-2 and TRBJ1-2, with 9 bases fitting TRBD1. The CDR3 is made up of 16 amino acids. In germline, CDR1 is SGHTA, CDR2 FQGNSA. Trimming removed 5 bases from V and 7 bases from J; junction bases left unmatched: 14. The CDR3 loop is CASSPGQGRLGSGYTF. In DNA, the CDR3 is TGTGCCAGCAGCCCCGGACAGGGGAGGCTTGGGAGTGGCTACACCTTC.

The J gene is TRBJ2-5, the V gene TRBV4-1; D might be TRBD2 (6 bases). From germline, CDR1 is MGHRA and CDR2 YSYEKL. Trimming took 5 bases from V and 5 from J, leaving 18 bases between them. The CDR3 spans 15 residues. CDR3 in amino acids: CASSTSSALGETQYF. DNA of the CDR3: TGCGCCAGCAGCACCTCTAGCGCCTTGGGGGAGACCCAGTACTTC.

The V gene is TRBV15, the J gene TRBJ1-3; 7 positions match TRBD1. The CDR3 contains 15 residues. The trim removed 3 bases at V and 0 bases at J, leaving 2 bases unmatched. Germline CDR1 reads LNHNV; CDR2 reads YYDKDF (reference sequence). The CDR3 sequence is CATSSDRASGNTIYF. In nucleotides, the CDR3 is TGTGCCACCAGCAGCGACAGGGCCTCTGGAAACACCATATATTTT.

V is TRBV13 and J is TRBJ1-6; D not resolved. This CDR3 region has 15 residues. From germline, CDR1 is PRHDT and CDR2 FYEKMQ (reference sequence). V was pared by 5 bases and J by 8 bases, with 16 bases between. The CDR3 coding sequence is TGTGCCAGCAGCCCTCGGAAGAACAGCTATTCACCCCTCCACTTT. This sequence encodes CASSPRKNSYSPLHF. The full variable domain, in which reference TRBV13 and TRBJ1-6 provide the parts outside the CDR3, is AAGVIQSPRHLIKEKRETATLKCYPIPRHDTVYWYQQGPGQDPQFLISFYEKMQSDKGSIPDRFSAQQFSDYHSELNMSSLELGDSALYFCASSPRKNSYSPLHFGNGTRLTVT.

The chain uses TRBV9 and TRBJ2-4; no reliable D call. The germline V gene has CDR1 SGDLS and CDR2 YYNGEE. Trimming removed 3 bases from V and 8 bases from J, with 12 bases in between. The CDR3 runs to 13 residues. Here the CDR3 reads CASSGSPSDIQYF. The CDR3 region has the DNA TGTGCCAGCAGCGGGAGCCCCTCCGACATTCAGTACTTC.

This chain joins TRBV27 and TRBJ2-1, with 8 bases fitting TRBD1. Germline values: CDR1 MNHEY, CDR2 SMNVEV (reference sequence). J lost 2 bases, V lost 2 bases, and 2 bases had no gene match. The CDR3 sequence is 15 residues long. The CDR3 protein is CASSLEDRAYNEQFF. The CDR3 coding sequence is TGTGCCAGCAGTTTAGAGGACAGGGCCTACAATGAGCAGTTCTTC.

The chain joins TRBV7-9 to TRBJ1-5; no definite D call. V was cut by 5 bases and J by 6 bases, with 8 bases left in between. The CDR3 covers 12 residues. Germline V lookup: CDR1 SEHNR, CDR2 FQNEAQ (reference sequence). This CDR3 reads CASSRDAQPQHF. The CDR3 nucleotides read TGTGCCAGCAGCAGAGACGCTCAGCCCCAGCATTTT.

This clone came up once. The DNA of the CDR3 is TGTGCCTGGGCAGGGCTGGGCTCTGGAAACACCATATATTTT. This gives the protein CAWAGLGSGNTIYF. This chain links TRBV30 with TRBJ1-3, with a tentative D call TRBD1 (5 bases). This CDR3 comprises 14 residues. CDR1 is GTSNPN and CDR2 is SVGIG in the germline V gene (reference sequence). V lost 5 bases to trimming and J lost 0 bases, with 11 bases between them.

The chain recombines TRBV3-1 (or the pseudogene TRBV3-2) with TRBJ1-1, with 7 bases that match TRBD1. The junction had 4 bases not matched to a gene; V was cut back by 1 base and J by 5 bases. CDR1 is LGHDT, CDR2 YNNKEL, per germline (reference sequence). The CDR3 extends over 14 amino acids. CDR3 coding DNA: TGTGCCAGCAGCCAAGGACAGGGCTGGACTGAAGCTTTCTTT. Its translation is CASSQGQGWTEAFF.

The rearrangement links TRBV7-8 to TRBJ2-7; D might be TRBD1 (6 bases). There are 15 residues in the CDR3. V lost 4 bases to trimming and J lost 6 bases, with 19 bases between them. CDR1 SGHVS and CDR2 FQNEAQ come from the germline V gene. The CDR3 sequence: CASSSKPQGPSEQYF. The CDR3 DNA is TGTGCCAGCAGCTCTAAACCTCAGGGGCCGAGCGAGCAGTACTTC.

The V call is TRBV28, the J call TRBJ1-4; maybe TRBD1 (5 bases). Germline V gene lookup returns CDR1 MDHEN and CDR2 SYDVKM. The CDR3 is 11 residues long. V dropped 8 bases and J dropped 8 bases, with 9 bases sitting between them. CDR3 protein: CASGRDEKLFF. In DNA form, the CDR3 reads TGTGCCAGCGGCAGGGACGAAAAACTGTTTTTT.

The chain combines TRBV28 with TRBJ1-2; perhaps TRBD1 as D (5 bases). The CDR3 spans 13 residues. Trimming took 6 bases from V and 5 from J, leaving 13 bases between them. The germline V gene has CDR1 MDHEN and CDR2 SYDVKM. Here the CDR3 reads CASSPGGNYGYTF. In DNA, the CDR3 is TGTGCCAGCAGCCCGGGGGGGAATTATGGCTACACCTTC.

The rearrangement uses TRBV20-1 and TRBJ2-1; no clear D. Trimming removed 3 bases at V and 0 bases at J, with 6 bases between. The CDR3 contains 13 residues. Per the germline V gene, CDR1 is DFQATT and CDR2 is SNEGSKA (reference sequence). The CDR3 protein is CSASVRSYNEQFF. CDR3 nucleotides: TGCAGTGCTAGTGTCCGCTCCTACAATGAGCAGTTCTTC.

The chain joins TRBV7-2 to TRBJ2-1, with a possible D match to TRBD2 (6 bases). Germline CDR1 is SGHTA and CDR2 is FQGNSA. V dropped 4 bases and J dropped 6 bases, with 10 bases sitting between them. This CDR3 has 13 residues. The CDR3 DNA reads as TGTGCCAGCAGCTCAAGGGACTTCAATGAGCAGTTCTTC. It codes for CASSSRDFNEQFF.

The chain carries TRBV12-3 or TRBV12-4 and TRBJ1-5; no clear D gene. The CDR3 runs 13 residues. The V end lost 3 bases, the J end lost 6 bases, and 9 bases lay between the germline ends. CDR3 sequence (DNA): TGTGCCAGCAGTTTGAACAGCCCTCAGCCCCAGCATTTT. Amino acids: CASSLNSPQPQHF.

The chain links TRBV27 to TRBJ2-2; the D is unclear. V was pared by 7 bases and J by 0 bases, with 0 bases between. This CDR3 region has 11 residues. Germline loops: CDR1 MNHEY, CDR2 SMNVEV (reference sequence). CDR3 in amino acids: CASTNTGELFF. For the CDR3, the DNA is TGTGCCAGCACGAACACCGGGGAGCTGTTTTTT.